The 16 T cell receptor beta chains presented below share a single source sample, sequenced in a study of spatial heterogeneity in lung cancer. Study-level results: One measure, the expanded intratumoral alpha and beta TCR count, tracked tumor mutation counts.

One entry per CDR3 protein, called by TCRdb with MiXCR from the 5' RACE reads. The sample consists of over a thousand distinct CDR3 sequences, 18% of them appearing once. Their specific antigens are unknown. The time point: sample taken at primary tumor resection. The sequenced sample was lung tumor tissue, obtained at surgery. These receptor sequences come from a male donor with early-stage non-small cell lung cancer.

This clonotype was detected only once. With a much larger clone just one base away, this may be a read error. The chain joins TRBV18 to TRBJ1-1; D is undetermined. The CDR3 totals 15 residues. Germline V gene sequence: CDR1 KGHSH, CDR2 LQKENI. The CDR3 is CASSPRGQINTEVFF. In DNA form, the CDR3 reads TGTGCCAGCTCACCACGAGGGCAGATAAACACTGAAGTTTTCTTT. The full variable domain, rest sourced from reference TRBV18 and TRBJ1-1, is NAGVMQNPRHLVRRRGQEARLRCSPMKGHSHVYWYRQLPEEGLKFMVYLQKENIIDESGMPKERFSAEFPKEGPSILRIQQVVRGDSAAYFCASSPRGQINTEVFFGQGTRLTVV.

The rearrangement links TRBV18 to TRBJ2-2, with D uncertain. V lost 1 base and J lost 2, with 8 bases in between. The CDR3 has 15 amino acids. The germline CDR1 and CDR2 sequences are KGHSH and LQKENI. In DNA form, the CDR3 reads TGTGCCAGCTCACCACTAGATATCAACACCGGGGAGCTGTTTTTT. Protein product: CASSPLDINTGELFF.

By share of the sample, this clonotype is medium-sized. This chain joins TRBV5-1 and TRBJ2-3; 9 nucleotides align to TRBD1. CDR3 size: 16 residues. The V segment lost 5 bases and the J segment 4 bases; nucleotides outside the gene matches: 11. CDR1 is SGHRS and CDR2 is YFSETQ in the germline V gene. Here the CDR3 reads CASRRGTGSVADTQYF. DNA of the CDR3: TGCGCCAGCAGGCGCGGGACAGGGAGTGTCGCAGATACGCAGTATTTT.

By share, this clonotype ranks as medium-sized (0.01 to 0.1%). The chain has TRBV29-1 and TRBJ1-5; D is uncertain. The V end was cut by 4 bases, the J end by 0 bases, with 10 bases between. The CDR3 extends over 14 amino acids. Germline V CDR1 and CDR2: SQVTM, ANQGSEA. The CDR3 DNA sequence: TGCAGCGTTGCCGGGGATAATAGCAATCAGCCCCAGCATTTT. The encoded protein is CSVAGDNSNQPQHF.

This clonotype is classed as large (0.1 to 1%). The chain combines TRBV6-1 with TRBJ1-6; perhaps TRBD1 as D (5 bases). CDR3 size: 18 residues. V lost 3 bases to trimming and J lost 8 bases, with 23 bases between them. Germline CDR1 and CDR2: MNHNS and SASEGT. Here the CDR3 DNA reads TGTGCCAGCAGTGATTTTCTGGGGCCCCACTTATGGGATTCACCCCTCCACTTT. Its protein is CASSDFLGPHLWDSPLHF.

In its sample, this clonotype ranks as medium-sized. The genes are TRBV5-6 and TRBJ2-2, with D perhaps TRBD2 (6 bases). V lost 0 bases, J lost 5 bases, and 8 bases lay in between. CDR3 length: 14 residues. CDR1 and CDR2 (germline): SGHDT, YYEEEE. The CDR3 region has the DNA TGTGCCAGCAGCTTGGGACTAGAAACCGGGGAGCTGTTTTTT. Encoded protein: CASSLGLETGELFF. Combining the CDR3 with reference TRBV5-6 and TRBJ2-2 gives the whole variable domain DAGVTQSPTHLIKTRGQQVTLRCSPKSGHDTVSWYQQALGQGPQFIFQYYEEEERQRGNFPDRFSGHQFPNYSSELNVNALLLGDSALYLCASSLGLETGELFFGEGSRLTVL.

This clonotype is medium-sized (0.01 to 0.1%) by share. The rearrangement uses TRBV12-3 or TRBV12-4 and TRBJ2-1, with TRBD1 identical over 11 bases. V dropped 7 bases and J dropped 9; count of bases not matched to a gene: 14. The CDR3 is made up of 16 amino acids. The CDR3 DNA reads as TGTGCCAGCACCTCACAGCCCGGACAGGGGGCAGCTGAGCAGTTCTTC. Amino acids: CASTSQPGQGAAEQFF.

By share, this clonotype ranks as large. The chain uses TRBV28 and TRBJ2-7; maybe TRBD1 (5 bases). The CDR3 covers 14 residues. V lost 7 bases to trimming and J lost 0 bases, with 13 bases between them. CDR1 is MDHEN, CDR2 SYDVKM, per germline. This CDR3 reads CASTLRTTSYEQYF. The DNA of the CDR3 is TGTGCCAGCACGCTCCGGACAACCTCCTACGAGCAGTACTTC.

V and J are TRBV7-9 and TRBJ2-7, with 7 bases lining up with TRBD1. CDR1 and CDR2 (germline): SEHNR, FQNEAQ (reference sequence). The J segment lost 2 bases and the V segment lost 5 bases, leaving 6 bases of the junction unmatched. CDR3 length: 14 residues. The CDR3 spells CASSPDRVTYEQYF. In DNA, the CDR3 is TGTGCCAGCAGCCCCGACAGGGTGACCTACGAGCAGTACTTC.

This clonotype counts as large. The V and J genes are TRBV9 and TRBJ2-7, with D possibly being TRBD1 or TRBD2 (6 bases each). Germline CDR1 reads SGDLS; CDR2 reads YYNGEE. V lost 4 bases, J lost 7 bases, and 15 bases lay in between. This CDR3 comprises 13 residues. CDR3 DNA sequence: TGTGCCAGCAGCTGGGGGGCGGATCATGAGCAGTACTTC. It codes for CASSWGADHEQYF.

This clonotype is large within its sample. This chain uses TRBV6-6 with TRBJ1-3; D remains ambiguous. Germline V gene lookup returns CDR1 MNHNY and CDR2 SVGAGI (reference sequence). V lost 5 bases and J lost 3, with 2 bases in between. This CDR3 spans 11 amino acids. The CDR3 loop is CASSRGNTIYF. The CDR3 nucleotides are TGTGCCAGCAGTCGTGGAAACACCATATATTTT.

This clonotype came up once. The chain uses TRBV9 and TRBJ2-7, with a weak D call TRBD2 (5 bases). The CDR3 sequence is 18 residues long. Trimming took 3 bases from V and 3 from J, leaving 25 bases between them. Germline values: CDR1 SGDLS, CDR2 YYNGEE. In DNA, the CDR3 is TGTGCCAGCAGCGAGGGAGATGGACGGGGAAACGTGGGCTACGAGCAGTACTTC. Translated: CASSEGDGRGNVGYEQYF.

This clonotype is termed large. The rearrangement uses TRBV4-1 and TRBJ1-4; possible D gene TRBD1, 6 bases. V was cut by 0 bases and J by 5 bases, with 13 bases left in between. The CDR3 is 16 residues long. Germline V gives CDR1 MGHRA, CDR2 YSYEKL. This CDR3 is CASSQDWSGVNEKLFF. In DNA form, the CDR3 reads TGCGCCAGCAGCCAAGATTGGTCAGGGGTGAATGAAAAACTGTTTTTT.

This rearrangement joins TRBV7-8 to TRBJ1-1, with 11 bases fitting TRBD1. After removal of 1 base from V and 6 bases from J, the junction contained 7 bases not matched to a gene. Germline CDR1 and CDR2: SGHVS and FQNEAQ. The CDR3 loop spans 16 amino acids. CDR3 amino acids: CASSLVPRTGGPEAFF. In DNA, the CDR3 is TGTGCCAGCAGCTTAGTCCCAAGGACAGGGGGCCCTGAAGCTTTCTTT. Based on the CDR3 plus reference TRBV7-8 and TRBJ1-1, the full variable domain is GAGVSQSPRYKVAKRGQDVALRCDPISGHVSLFWYQQALGQGPEFLTYFQNEAQLDKSGLPSDRFFAERPEGSVSTLKIQRTQQEDSAVYLCASSLVPRTGGPEAFFGQGTRLTVV.

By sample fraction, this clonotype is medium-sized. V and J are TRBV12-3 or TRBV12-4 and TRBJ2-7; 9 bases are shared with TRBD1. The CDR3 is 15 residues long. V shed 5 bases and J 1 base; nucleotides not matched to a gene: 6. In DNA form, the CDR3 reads TGTGCCAGCAGTCACGGGACAGGGACATCCTACGAGCAGTACTTC. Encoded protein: CASSHGTGTSYEQYF.

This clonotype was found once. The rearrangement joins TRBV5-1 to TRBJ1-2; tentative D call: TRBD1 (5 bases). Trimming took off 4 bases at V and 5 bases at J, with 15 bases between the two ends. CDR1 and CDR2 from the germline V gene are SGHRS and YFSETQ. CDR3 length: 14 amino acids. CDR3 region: CASSLGTDPYGYTF. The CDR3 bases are TGCGCCAGCAGCCTGGGGACGGACCCTTATGGCTACACCTTC.